A selection of T cell receptor beta chains follows, all from one sample in a study of PD-L1 blockade in urothelial cancer. Sequenced by immunoSEQ multiplex PCR; TCRdb stores in-frame clones only, minus some. The sample contains 55,000 to 75,000 clones, over 75% of which appear only once. The sample consisted of PBMCs, taken around atezolizumab (anti-PD-L1) treatment. These receptors originate from an older man with urothelial cancer. Each CDR3 is given with its conserved first and last residue. A D gene is named only where the DNA matches it firmly. Clone size is stated in some rows and not others, as once, few, many or a class when expanded.

v_gene	abundance	d_gene	j_gene	CDR3aa	CDR3nt
TRBV30	.	.	TRBJ2-1	CAWSVNTQASYNEQFF	TGTGCCTGGAGTGTAAATACACAGGCCTCCTACAATGAGCAGTTCTTC
TRBV5-6	.	TRBD2	TRBJ2-2	CASSFGLAGAGELFF	TGTGCCAGCAGCTTTGGACTAGCGGGAGCAGGGGAGCTGTTTTTT
TRBV9	.	TRBD1	TRBJ1-5	CASSVQGVGQPQHF	TGTGCCAGCAGTGTACAGGGGGTCGGCCAGCCCCAGCATTTT
TRBV4-3	.	TRBD2	TRBJ2-1	CASSQALTSGRAHEQFF	TGCGCCAGCAGCCAGGCCCTTACTAGCGGGAGAGCCCATGAGCAGTTCTTC
TRBV15	.	TRBD1	TRBJ2-1	CATSRDLWTGDNEQFF	TGTGCCACCAGCAGAGATCTTTGGACAGGAGACAATGAGCAGTTCTTC
TRBV11-1	.	.	TRBJ2-1	CASSSGVNEQFF	TGTGCCAGCAGCTCGGGAGTGAATGAGCAGTTCTTC
TRBV6-5	few	TRBD2	TRBJ2-7	CASRKAGGLGEQYF	TGTGCCAGTAGAAAAGCGGGAGGGCTGGGCGAGCAGTACTTC
TRBV28	.	.	TRBJ1-1	CASSLSDQGLDTEAFF	TGTGCCAGCAGTTTATCGGATCAGGGCTTGGACACTGAAGCTTTCTTT
TRBV9	.	TRBD2	TRBJ2-1	CASSPLAGGVVGEQFF	TGTGCCAGCAGCCCCCTAGCGGGAGGAGTCGTGGGTGAGCAGTTCTTC
TRBV13	.	.	TRBJ1-6	CASSRRVDNSPLHF	TGTGCCAGCAGCCGCAGGGTTGATAATTCACCCCTCCACTTT
TRBV29-1	few	TRBD1	TRBJ1-5	CSGQGANQPQHF	TGCAGCGGGCAGGGGGCAAATCAGCCCCAGCATTTT
TRBV5-5	.	TRBD2	TRBJ2-7	CASSFRLALSYEQYF	TGTGCCAGCAGCTTTCGACTAGCGCTGTCCTACGAGCAGTACTTC
TRBV19	.	TRBD1	TRBJ2-5	CASTRTGVTQETQYF	TGTGCCAGTACGCGGACAGGGGTGACCCAAGAGACCCAGTACTTC
TRBV15	.	.	TRBJ2-1	CATSRTAEYNEQFF	TGTGCCACCAGCAGAACAGCGGAATACAATGAGCAGTTCTTC
TRBV11-2	many	TRBD1	TRBJ1-1	CASSLVLGQGAKNTEAFF	TGTGCCAGCAGCTTAGTACTGGGACAGGGGGCGAAGAACACTGAAGCTTTCTTT
TRBV9	.	.	TRBJ2-7	CASSVEGRAGIYEQYF	TGTGCCAGCAGCGTAGAAGGAAGAGCAGGGATCTACGAGCAGTACTTC
TRBV25-1	.	.	TRBJ1-1	CASSVLWQGSEAFF	TGTGCCAGCAGTGTTCTTTGGCAGGGCTCTGAAGCTTTCTTT